This T cell receptor (beta chain) stems from a study of T cell changes during pregnancy in multiple sclerosis. Here immunoSEQ multiplex PCR was the method, and the copy in TCRdb shows in-frame clones only, minus some. In the table there are more than 65,000 clones, 85% to 95% of which are singletons. CDR1 SGHDN and CDR2 FVKESK come from the germline V gene. V dropped 4 bases and J dropped 4; count of bases not matched to a gene: 15. The CDR3 loop spans 18 amino acids. The sequenced sample was peripheral blood, obtained in the first trimester of pregnancy. This rearrangement joins TRBV14 to TRBJ1-1; 10 nucleotides match TRBD1. This TCR was recovered from a female donor with multiple sclerosis, enrolled in a pregnancy study. The CDR3 region has the DNA TGTGCCAGCAGCCGATTACCGGGACAGGGGAATGAGGGCACTGAAGCTTTCTTT. It is translated as CASSRLPGQGNEGTEAFF.